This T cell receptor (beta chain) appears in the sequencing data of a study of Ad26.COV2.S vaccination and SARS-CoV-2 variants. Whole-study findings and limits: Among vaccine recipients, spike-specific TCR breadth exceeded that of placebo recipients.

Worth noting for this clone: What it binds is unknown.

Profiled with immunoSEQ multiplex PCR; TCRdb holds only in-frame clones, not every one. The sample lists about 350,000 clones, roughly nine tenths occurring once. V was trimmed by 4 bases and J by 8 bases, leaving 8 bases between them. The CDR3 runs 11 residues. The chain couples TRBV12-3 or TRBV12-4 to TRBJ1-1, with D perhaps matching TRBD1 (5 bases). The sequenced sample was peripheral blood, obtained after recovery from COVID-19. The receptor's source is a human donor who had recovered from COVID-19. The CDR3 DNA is TGTGCCAGCAGTTGGGGCGGGGAAGCTTTCTTT. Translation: CASSWGGEAFF.